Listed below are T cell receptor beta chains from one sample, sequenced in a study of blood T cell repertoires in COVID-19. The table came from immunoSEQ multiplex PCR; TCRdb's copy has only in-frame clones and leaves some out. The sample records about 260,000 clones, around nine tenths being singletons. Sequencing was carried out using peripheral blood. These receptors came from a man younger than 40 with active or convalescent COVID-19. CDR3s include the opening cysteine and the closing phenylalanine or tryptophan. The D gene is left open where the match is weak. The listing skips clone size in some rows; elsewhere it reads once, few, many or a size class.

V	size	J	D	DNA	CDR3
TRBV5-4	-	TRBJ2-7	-	TGTGCCAGCAGCCCCGACCCGCCCTCTAGTTACGAGCAGTACTTC	CASSPDPPSSYEQYF
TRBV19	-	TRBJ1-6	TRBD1	TGTGCCAGTAGTGTGACAGGGGCCGGCTATAATTCACCCCTCCACTTT	CASSVTGAGYNSPLHF
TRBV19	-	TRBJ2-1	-	TGTGCCAGTAGTGCCAGCCTGAATACAGGGGAGGAGTTCTTC	CASSASLNTGEEFF
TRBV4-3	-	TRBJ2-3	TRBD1	TGCGCCAGCAGCCCTAGGACAGGGGGTGAAGATACGCAGTATTTT	CASSPRTGGEDTQYF
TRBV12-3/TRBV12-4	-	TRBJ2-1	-	TGTGCCAGCAGTTCCACAGACGACAATGAGCAGTTCTTC	CASSSTDDNEQFF
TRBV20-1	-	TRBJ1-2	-	TGCAGTGCTAGTACAGGGACGGGCTATGGCTACACCTTC	CSASTGTGYGYTF
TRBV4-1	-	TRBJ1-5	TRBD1	TGCGCCAGCAGCCGGACCGGGACAGGGGATTTCATTCAGCCCCAGCATTTT	CASSRTGTGDFIQPQHF
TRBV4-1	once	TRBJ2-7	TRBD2	TGCGCCAGCAGCCAAGTACTAGCGGTTTCCTACGAGCAGTACTTC	CASSQVLAVSYEQYF
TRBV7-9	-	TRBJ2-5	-	TGTGCCAGCAGCTTAGGGTCCCACTGGGAGACCCAGTACTTC	CASSLGSHWETQYF
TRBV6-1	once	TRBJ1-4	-	TGTGCCAGCAGTGAACTATCAGGGCTAGCAACTAATGAAAAACTGTTTTTT	CASSELSGLATNEKLFF
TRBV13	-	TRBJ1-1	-	TGTGCCAGCAGCGCCGAGGGTGTCACTGAAGCTTTCTTT	CASSAEGVTEAFF
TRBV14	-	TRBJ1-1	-	TGTGCCAGCAGCCAAGTATCTATCTGGTCGGCTTTCTTT	CASSQVSIWSAFF
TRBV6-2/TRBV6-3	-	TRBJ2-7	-	TGTGCCAGCAGTCAGCAGGCCTACGAGCAGTACTTC	CASSQQAYEQYF
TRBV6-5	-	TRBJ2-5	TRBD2	TGTGCCAGCAGTTACGAAGCGGGGCTTGAGACCCAGTACTTC	CASSYEAGLETQYF
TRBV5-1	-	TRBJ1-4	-	TGCGCCAGCAGCTTGCTGGGAGCTAATGAAAAACTGTTTTTT	CASSLLGANEKLFF
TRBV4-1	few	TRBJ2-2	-	TGCGCCAGCAGCCAGTGGGGCCGAACCGGGGAGCTGTTTTTT	CASSQWGRTGELFF
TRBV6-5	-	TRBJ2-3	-	TGTGCCAGCAGTTACGACTTAAACACAGATACGCAGTATTTT	CASSYDLNTDTQYF
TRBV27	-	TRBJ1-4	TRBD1	TGTGCCAGCAGCGACGTACCGGGACAGAGTAATGAAAAACTGTTTTTT	CASSDVPGQSNEKLFF
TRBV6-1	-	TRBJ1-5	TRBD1	TGTGCCAGCAGTGAACTGTGGACAGGGAATCAGCCCCAGCATTTT	CASSELWTGNQPQHF
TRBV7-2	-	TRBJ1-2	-	TGTGCCAGCAGCCCCCTGGGGCAGAACTATGGCTACACCTTC	CASSPLGQNYGYTF
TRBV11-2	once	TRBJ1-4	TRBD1	TGTGCCAGCAGCCGCGAACCGACAGGGTTCACTAATGAAAAACTGTTTTTT	CASSREPTGFTNEKLFF
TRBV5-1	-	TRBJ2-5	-	TGCGCCAGCAGTTCCGGAATCCGAGGCGCGGAGACCCAGTACTTC	CASSSGIRGAETQYF
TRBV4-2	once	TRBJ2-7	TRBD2	TGTGCCAGCAGCCAAGAGTTAGCGGGGGGCTACGAGCAGTACTTC	CASSQELAGGYEQYF
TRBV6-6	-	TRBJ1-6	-	TGTGCCAGCAGTTACGACTCTCGGCAGGGATCACCCCTCCACTTT	CASSYDSRQGSPLHF
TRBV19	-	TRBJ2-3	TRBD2	TGTGCCAGTAGGGGACTAGCGGGGGGAGCAGATACGCAGTATTTT	CASRGLAGGADTQYF
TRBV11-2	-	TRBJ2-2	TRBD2	TGTGCCAGCAGCTCCCAACCTACTAGCGGGGGAGGCACCGGGGAGCTGTTTTTT	CASSSQPTSGGGTGELFF
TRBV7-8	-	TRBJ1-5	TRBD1	TGTGCCAGCTCCCGGACAGGGGATGGAAATCGCAATCAGCCCCAGCATTTT	CASSRTGDGNRNQPQHF
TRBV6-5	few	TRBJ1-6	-	TGTGCCAGCAGTCCCAGCTCCTATAATTCACCCCTCCACTTT	CASSPSSYNSPLHF
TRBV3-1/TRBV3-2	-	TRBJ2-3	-	TGTGCCAGCAGCCAAGGGCCGAACTCGGGGACGCAGTATTTT	CASSQGPNSGTQYF
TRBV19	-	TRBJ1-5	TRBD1	TGTGCCAGTAGGGGGCTGGGACAGGGTATACAGCCCCAGCATTTT	CASRGLGQGIQPQHF
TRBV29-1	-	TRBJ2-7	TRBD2	TGCAGCGTTGAAGGAGAGACTTTGGGACTAGCGGGGGGGCCCAGCGGGTACGAGCAGTACTTC	CSVEGETLGLAGGPSGYEQYF
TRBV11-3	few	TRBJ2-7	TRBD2	TGTGCCAGCAGCTCGGGACTAGCGGGGGGGCAAAGTGAGCAGTACTTC	CASSSGLAGGQSEQYF
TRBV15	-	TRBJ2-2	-	TGTGCCACCAGTCTCAGCGGAGGGAACACCGGGGAGCTGTTTTTT	CATSLSGGNTGELFF